Detailed here is one T cell receptor beta chain. These data come from a study of pediatric ulcerative colitis. One to two pinch biopsies were taken from the rectum during colonoscopy. The V gene end was trimmed by 4 bases and the J gene end by 1 base; junction bases not matched to a gene: 9. The CDR3 extends over 17 amino acids. The germline gives CDR1 MNHNS, CDR2 SASEGT. Sequencing used immunoSEQ multiplex PCR; TCRdb keeps in-frame clones, though not all of them. The repertoire includes about 35,000 clones, 80% to 90% of them detected once, and under 1.2% sits in the top ten. The source is a boy between 10 and 17 years old with mild ulcerative colitis. Sequenced: gut tissue. The chain has TRBV6-1 and TRBJ2-4; 8 bases map to TRBD1. Here the CDR3 reads CASSVRTGKLAKNIQYF. For the CDR3, the DNA is TGTGCCAGCAGTGTTAGGACAGGGAAATTGGCCAAAAACATTCAGTACTTC.